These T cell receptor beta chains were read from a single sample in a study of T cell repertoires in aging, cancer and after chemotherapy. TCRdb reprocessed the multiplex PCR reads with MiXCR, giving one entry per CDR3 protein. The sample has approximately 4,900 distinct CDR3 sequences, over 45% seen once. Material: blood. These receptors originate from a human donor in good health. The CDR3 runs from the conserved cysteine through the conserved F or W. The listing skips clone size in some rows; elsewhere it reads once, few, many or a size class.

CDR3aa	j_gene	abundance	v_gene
CASSSGGADYGYTF	TRBJ1-2	-	TRBV7-9
CASSAGTAHYGYTF	TRBJ1-2	-	TRBV27
CASRAAGTSLSEQYF	TRBJ2-7	-	TRBV6-5
CASSPPYGTSWNEQFF	TRBJ2-1	few	TRBV18
CATSQTYEQYF	TRBJ2-7	-	TRBV19
CASSPGQGRGEETQYF	TRBJ2-5	few	TRBV6-5
CASSPLGSEETQYF	TRBJ2-5	few	TRBV19
CASGGRENSPLHF	TRBJ1-6	few	TRBV6-1
CAWSALYNEQFF	TRBJ2-1	few	TRBV30
CASSLRGLSTDTQYF	TRBJ2-3	-	TRBV12-3/TRBV12-4
CASSSRGYEQYF	-	-	TRBV6-2/TRBV6-3
CASSRASTEAFF	TRBJ1-1	-	TRBV18
CATSRDRLVNEQFF	TRBJ2-1	few	TRBV15
CSVEGVTSGGEETQYF	TRBJ2-5	-	TRBV29-1
CSALDGGEAFF	TRBJ1-1	-	TRBV29-1
CASSADRAETQYF	TRBJ2-5	-	TRBV7-6
CASSEAPRGRETQYF	TRBJ2-5	-	TRBV2
CATSDLPDLGTDTQYF	TRBJ2-3	-	TRBV24-1
CASSHKGGGRETQYF	TRBJ2-5	-	TRBV13
CASSLAHSGGAEKLFF	TRBJ1-4	once	TRBV5-4
CASSPSAGVVTGELFF	TRBJ2-2	-	TRBV18
CSVGAFGEQYF	TRBJ2-7	-	TRBV29-1
CASSSEGWGNTIYF	TRBJ1-3	few	TRBV11-2
CASSLYRADGNEQFF	TRBJ2-1	-	TRBV5-1
CATSDSRVYEQYF	TRBJ2-7	once	TRBV24-1
CASSLGSSGGTDTQYF	TRBJ2-3	-	TRBV4-2